The clone carrying this T cell receptor beta chain has a handful of counts. The V and J ends lost 2 bases and 2 bases respectively, with 7 bases between them. The CDR3 totals 14 residues. CDR1 and CDR2 from the germline V gene are MNHNS and SASEGT. The sample belongs to a study of T cells after yellow fever vaccination. TCRdb reprocessed the 5' RACE reads with MiXCR, giving one entry per CDR3 protein. The sample lists fewer than 500,000 distinct CDR3 sequences, around 20% occurring once. This chain connects TRBV6-1 to TRBJ1-3, with D uncertain. Material: PBMCs, obtained before the yellow fever booster vaccination. This receptor was obtained from a man aged 18 to 30 who received the YFV17D yellow fever vaccine. CDR3 DNA sequence: TGTGCCAGCAGTGAACAGACAACTGGAAACACCATATATTTT. It translates to CASSEQTTGNTIYF.